This entry is about one T cell receptor (beta chain). What antigen it recognizes has not been identified. No quality values exist for individual bases; no much larger clone is one base distant. This record belongs to a study of cytomegalovirus exposure and HLA in healthy donors (dated by TCRdb to about 2017). Regarding the complete study: According to a later analysis, the roughly 120 validation repertoires were produced on the same platform as the 666 repertoires of the first cohort. In addition to the first cohort of hundreds of subjects, a separate validation cohort of around 110 different subjects was used. High-throughput TCR immunosequencing, statistical association of individual TCRs with disease status, and machine learning were combined to predict cytomegalovirus infection status. The study aimed to test whether signatures of past pathogen exposure could be identified by cataloging public T cell receptors.

The library was obtained by the immunoSEQ multiplex PCR assay. In the source study's methods: A statistical classification framework was built for diagnosing cytomegalovirus status from the catalog of TCR beta chain sequences. TCRdb mirrors the immuneACCESS table, restricted to in-frame sequences. Some clones are absent from its copies; in checked studies, under half trace to an unresolved V gene, and the reason for the others is unknown. The V and J calls and clone size come from that table; D and trimming were worked out from the DNA. Counted in this sample were under 300,000 clones; approximately 83% of them appeared once. Over 0.95% of the sample belongs to the ten largest clones. Relative to germline, V is 1 base shorter and J is 7 bases shorter, with 19 bases between their ends. CDR1 is given as SGHTA and CDR2 as FQGNSA, both from the germline V gene. The CDR3 contains 16 residues, cysteine and phenylalanine counted. The retained sequence is limited to the CDR3, 48 bases, with the frame set at the first base.

The donors belonged to the validation cohort of 90 to 150 subjects, which was separate from the approximately 700-subject first cohort. Summary of the overall study and its limitations: A few of the identified cytomegalovirus-associated TCR beta chains were confirmed in vitro to be specific for cytomegalovirus antigens. Cytomegalovirus status was reported to be diagnosed by the classifier with high specificity and sensitivity in both the original and validation cohorts. A later analysis lacked HLA typing for the validation cohort, so it scored co-occurrence in that cohort across all 110 or so repertoires. Most TCR sequences were seen in very few donors, while some public TCRs were found in many individuals. According to the authors, the approach could potentially be generalized to other disease states and immunological phenotypes. Subsequent analysis determined that TCRs grouped into clusters in the first cohort also showed a tendency toward co-occurrence across the 120 validation repertoires, and 85% to 95% of cluster scores exceeded 0. The study listed over 150 TCR beta chains as associated with cytomegalovirus.

This clonotype originated in a woman aged 25 to 45 in good health and CMV-seropositive. The V and J genes are TRBV7-2 and TRBJ1-2; the D gene remains uncertain. Sequences were obtained from PBMCs. The base sequence is TGTGCCAGCAGCTTAGGGGTGAGGAGGGAAGGATCTGGCTACACCTTC. Translated, this gives CASSLGVRREGSGYTF.